A selection of T cell receptor beta chains follows, all from one sample in a study of cytomegalovirus exposure and HLA in healthy donors. Sequenced by immunoSEQ multiplex PCR; TCRdb stores in-frame clones only, minus some. The sample has about 180,000 clones, approximately 89% seen once. The sample comprised PBMCs. Source of these receptors: a man aged 18-30 years in good health and CMV-seropositive. CDR3s include the opening cysteine and the closing phenylalanine or tryptophan. A D gene is named only where the DNA matches it firmly. For some rows the clone size is stated as once, few or many, or as a class when expanded; others skip it.

size	V	J	D	length	DNA	CDR3
.	TRBV7-9	TRBJ2-7	TRBD2	12	TGTGCCAGCAGCTCGGGACTAGCCGAGCAGTACTTC	CASSSGLAEQYF
.	TRBV7-2	TRBJ1-4	.	14	TGTGCCAGCAGCTCGGACGGGGGGAATGAAAAACTGTTTTTT	CASSSDGGNEKLFF
.	TRBV15	TRBJ1-3	TRBD1	16	TGTGCCACCAGCAGGACGACAGGGTATCCTGGAAACACCATATATTTT	CATSRTTGYPGNTIYF
.	TRBV10-3	TRBJ2-7	TRBD2	16	TGTGCCATCGCGGGACTAGCGGGAGGGCCTTCCTACGAGCAGTACTTC	CAIAGLAGGPSYEQYF
.	TRBV4-2	TRBJ1-2	TRBD1	17	TGTGCCAGCAGCCAAGACTGGACAGGGAAGGACTGGGATGGCTACACCTTC	CASSQDWTGKDWDGYTF
.	TRBV4-2	TRBJ2-4	TRBD1	20	TGTGCCAGCAGCCAAGATTGGGACAGGGGGACTGTGCGAGCCAAAAACATTCAGTACTTC	CASSQDWDRGTVRAKNIQYF
few	TRBV30	TRBJ1-2	TRBD1	14	TGTGCCTGGAGTGTAGGACAGGCTCTCTATGGCTACACCTTC	CAWSVGQALYGYTF
.	TRBV6-5	TRBJ2-7	.	15	TGTGCCAGCAGTTACTCGAAGGGGTGGTCCTACGAGCAGTACTTC	CASSYSKGWSYEQYF
.	TRBV7-9	TRBJ2-7	.	18	TGTGCCAGCAGCTTGGGACCGGGGGGCGCTCCCAAGGTGGGCGAGCAGTACTTC	CASSLGPGGAPKVGEQYF
.	TRBV10-3	TRBJ2-7	TRBD1	14	TGTGCCATCAGTGAGTCCGGACAGGTATACGAGCAGTACTTC	CAISESGQVYEQYF
.	TRBV7-3	TRBJ2-5	.	15	TGTGCCAGCAGCATTCCTCTTGGGGGGAAAGAGACCCAGTACTTC	CASSIPLGGKETQYF
.	TRBV7-2	TRBJ2-3	.	14	TGTGCCAGCAGCTTACCAGGGGAGACAGATACGCAGTATTTT	CASSLPGETDTQYF
.	TRBV2	TRBJ2-7	.	14	TGTGCCAGCAGTCCCACAGGGATCTCCTACGAGCAGTACTTC	CASSPTGISYEQYF
.	TRBV9	TRBJ1-2	TRBD1	12	TGTGCCAGTTCGGGACAGGGGACCCGCTACACCTTC	CASSGQGTRYTF
.	TRBV7-9	TRBJ2-1	TRBD2	18	TGTGCCAGCAGCCTCAGGCCCCTAAGCGGGGGACAATACAATGAGCAGTTCTTC	CASSLRPLSGGQYNEQFF
.	TRBV6-5	TRBJ2-3	.	13	TGTGCCAGCAGTTACAGCCGAGCAGATACGCAGTATTTT	CASSYSRADTQYF
few	TRBV9	TRBJ1-1	.	15	TGTGCCAGCAGCCCCGCACAGGTCAGCAACACTGAAGCTTTCTTT	CASSPAQVSNTEAFF
.	TRBV7-9	TRBJ1-3	TRBD1	17	TGTGCCAGCAGGGACAGGAGGGCCGGGAACTCTGGAAACACCATATATTTT	CASRDRRAGNSGNTIYF
once	TRBV5-1	TRBJ2-2	TRBD2	16	TGCGCCAGCAGCGGACTAGCGGGGGGGAACACCGGGGAGCTGTTTTTT	CASSGLAGGNTGELFF
.	TRBV25-1	TRBJ1-6	.	14	TGTGCCAGCAGTCCGGGTACCTCAAATTCACCCCTCCACTTT	CASSPGTSNSPLHF
.	TRBV2	TRBJ1-1	.	14	TGTGCCAGCAGTTTCTTTACAGGGCCCGCTGAAGCTTTCTTT	CASSFFTGPAEAFF
.	TRBV27	TRBJ2-4	TRBD2	18	TGTGCCAGCAGTTTACGAGCGGGAGGTGGGGGCCCCCGGGACATTCAGTACTTC	CASSLRAGGGGPRDIQYF
few	TRBV7-8	TRBJ1-2	.	13	TGTGCCAGCAGCTTAGGGCCTAACTATGGCTACACCTTC	CASSLGPNYGYTF
.	TRBV15	TRBJ1-1	TRBD1	18	TGTGCCACCAGCAGAGAGGGACAGCAATCCTTCGGCTCCTCTGAAGCTTTCTTT	CATSREGQQSFGSSEAFF
.	TRBV7-6	TRBJ1-4	.	15	TGTGCCAGCAGATTGGGGGGGGCGTCTAATGAAAAACTGTTTTTT	CASRLGGASNEKLFF
.	TRBV5-5	TRBJ1-2	.	12	TGTGCCAGCAGCTTGTATGGGGAGGGCTACACCTTC	CASSLYGEGYTF
.	TRBV27	TRBJ2-1	.	14	TGTGCCAGCAGTCCCAGACTAGTAGACCATGAGCAGTTCTTC	CASSPRLVDHEQFF